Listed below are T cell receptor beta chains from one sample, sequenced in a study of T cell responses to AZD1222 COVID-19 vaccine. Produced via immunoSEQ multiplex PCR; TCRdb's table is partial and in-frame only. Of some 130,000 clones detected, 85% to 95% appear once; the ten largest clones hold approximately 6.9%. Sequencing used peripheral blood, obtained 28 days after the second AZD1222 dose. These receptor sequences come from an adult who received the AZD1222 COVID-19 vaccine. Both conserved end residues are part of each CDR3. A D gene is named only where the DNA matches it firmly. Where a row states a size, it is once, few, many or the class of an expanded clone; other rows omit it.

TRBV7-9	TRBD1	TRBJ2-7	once	CASSPGRGRTYEQYF	TGTGCCAGCAGCCCAGGCAGGGGGCGCACCTACGAGCAGTACTTC
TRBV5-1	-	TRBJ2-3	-	CASSSLGTHPTDTQYF	TGCGCCAGCAGCTCCCTCGGGACTCACCCCACAGATACGCAGTATTTT
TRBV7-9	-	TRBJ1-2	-	CASSFSAWDHSYGYTF	TGTGCCAGCAGCTTCTCTGCCTGGGACCATTCATATGGCTACACCTTC
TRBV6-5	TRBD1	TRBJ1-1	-	CASGNRGNTEAFF	TGTGCCAGCGGAAACAGGGGAAACACTGAAGCTTTCTTT
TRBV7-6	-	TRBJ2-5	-	CASSPTGQETQYF	TGTGCCAGCAGCCCAACAGGACAAGAGACCCAGTACTTC
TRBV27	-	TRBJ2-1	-	CASSRTEYNEQFF	TGTGCCAGCAGCAGGACAGAGTACAATGAGCAGTTCTTC
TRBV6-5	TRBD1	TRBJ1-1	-	CASSGRDRWSF	TGTGCCAGCAGCGGCCGGGACAGGTGGAGCTTT
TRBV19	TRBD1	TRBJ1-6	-	CASSRGGQGFGSPLHF	TGTGCCAGTAGTCGAGGCGGACAGGGATTTGGCTCACCCCTCCACTTT
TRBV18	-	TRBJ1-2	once	CASSPPTTAIYGYTF	TGTGCCAGCTCACCACCGACGACAGCCATCTATGGCTACACCTTC
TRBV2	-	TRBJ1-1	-	CATSSWVNTEAFF	TGTGCCACCTCGTCGTGGGTGAACACTGAAGCTTTCTTT
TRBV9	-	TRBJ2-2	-	CASSVEAGELFF	TGTGCCAGCAGCGTAGAGGCCGGGGAGCTGTTTTTT
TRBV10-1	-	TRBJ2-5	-	CASSPRARPQETQYF	TGCGCCAGCAGCCCCAGGGCGCGGCCACAAGAGACCCAGTACTTC
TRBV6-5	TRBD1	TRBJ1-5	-	CASKPPGQGEPQHF	TGTGCCAGCAAGCCTCCGGGACAGGGTGAGCCCCAGCATTTT
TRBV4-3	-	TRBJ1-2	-	CASSQEGRLNYGYTF	TGCGCCAGCAGCCAAGAGGGGCGGTTAAACTATGGCTACACCTTC
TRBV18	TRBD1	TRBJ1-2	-	CASSPGQIYGYTF	TGTGCCAGCTCACCGGGACAGATCTATGGCTACACCTTC
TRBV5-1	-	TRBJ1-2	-	CASSLVPGTAYGYTF	TGCGCCAGCAGCTTGGTTCCCGGGACGGCCTATGGCTACACCTTC
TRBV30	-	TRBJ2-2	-	CAWSLGVTGELFF	TGTGCCTGGAGTTTGGGGGTCACCGGGGAGCTGTTTTTT
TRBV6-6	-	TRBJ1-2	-	CATSSNNLSGSGYTF	TGTGCCACCTCGTCAAACAACCTAAGTGGGAGCGGCTACACCTTC
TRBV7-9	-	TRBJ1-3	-	CASSRAGGSGNTIYF	TGTGCCAGCAGTAGGGCGGGGGGTTCTGGAAACACCATATATTTT
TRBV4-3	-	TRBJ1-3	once	CASSRETGNTIYF	TGCGCCAGCAGTAGGGAAACTGGAAACACCATATATTTT
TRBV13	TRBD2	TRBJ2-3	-	CASSFGGILSTDTQYF	TGTGCCAGCAGCTTCGGGGGGATCCTTAGCACAGATACGCAGTATTTT
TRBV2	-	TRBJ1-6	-	CASSEMALDNSPLHF	TGTGCCAGCAGTGAGATGGCCCTCGATAATTCACCCCTCCACTTT
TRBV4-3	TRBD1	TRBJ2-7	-	CASSQGTGYEQYF	TGCGCCAGCAGCCAAGGGACAGGGTACGAGCAGTACTTC
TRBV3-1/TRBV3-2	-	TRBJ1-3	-	CASSSLGGNTIYF	TGTGCCAGCAGCTCTCTCGGAGGAAACACCATATATTTT
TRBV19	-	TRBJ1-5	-	CASSPWGGSNQPQHF	TGTGCCAGTTCCCCCTGGGGGGGAAGCAATCAGCCCCAGCATTTT